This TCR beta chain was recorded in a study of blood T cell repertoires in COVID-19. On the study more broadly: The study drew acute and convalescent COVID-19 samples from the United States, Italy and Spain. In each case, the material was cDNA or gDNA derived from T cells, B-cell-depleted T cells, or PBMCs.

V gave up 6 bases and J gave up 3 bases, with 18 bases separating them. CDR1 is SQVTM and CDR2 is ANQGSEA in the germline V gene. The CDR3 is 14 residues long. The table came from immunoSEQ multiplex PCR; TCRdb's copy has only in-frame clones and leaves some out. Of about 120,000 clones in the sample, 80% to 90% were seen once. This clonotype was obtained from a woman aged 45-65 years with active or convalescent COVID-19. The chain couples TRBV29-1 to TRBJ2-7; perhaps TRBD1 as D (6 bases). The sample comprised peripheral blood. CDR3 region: CSVGATSHNYEQYF. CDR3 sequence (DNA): TGCAGCGTGGGGGCCACCTCCCATAACTACGAGCAGTACTTC.